This TCR beta chain emerged from a study of cytomegalovirus exposure and HLA in healthy donors. Study results and caveats: Productive rates of about 90% or about 30% were seen for most TCR beta V segments in an earlier analysis. Later work associated roughly 15,000 TCR beta sequences with HLA alleles at 0.05 false discovery rate. Reported results showed that the classifier diagnosed cytomegalovirus status with high specificity and sensitivity. Sequencing likely caused a cluster of highly shared sequence variants.

13 Jbeta primers and 60 Vbeta primers were used for the PCR. Profiled with immunoSEQ multiplex PCR; TCRdb holds only in-frame clones, not every one. The data contain about 120,000 clones, 60% to 80% of them seen just once; the ten biggest clones take up about 3.3%. V lost 8 bases, J lost 2 bases, and 7 bases lay in between. Germline V lookup: CDR1 SGHDN, CDR2 FVKESK. The CDR3 is made up of 11 amino acids. To note about this clone: Its antigen is currently unknown.

The sequenced sample was PBMCs. The V gene is TRBV14, the J gene TRBJ2-7, with a tentative D call TRBD2 (5 bases). The source is a woman aged 45-65 years in good health and CMV-seronegative. The CDR3 DNA is TGTGCCAGCGGGGAGACCTACGAGCAGTACTTC. It translates to CASGETYEQYF.